These 18 T cell receptor beta chains share one sample of origin, sequenced in a study of response to subunit inactivated influenza vaccine. TCRdb analysed the RT-PCR reads with MiXCR anew, one entry per CDR3 protein. Among 650,000 or so distinct CDR3 sequences listed, less than 15% were seen once. Here the sequenced sample was PBMCs from blood, taken around 15 days before vaccination. The receptors derive from a man aged 50-59 years who received an inactivated influenza vaccine.

The sample holds a few counts of this clonotype. The V and J genes are TRBV12-3 or TRBV12-4 and TRBJ2-1; 8 positions agree with TRBD2. The CDR3 covers 14 residues. With V trimmed by 6 bases and J by 9 bases, 10 bases remained unmatched. The CDR3, as DNA: TGTGCCAGCAGAGCCTCAGCGGGAGAACGTGAGCAGTTCTTC. It translates to CASRASAGEREQFF.

The J gene is TRBJ1-2, the V gene TRBV5-1; D may be TRBD1 (6 bases). The CDR3 runs 13 residues. The ends were cut back, 2 bases at V and 6 bases at J, with 11 bases in the middle. CDR1 is SGHRS and CDR2 is YFSETQ in the germline V gene. The DNA for the CDR3 is TGCGCCAGCAGCTTCAGGGGTGGAGATGGCTACACCTTC. Translating it yields CASSFRGGDGYTF.

Of note for this clonotype: Just one base apart from a much larger clone, this may be a read error. V and J are TRBV7-4 and TRBJ2-1; 11 bases map to TRBD2. Germline CDR1 and CDR2: SGHVT and SQSDAQ. This CDR3 is 17 amino acids long. The chain's CDR3 is CASSYPSGRFSYNEQVF. The CDR3 coding sequence is TGTGCCAGCAGCTACCCTAGCGGGAGGTTTTCCTACAATGAGCAGGTCTTC.

This clonotype came up a few times. The chain carries TRBV5-5 and TRBJ2-3, with TRBD1 identical over 9 bases. Germline loops: CDR1 SGHKS, CDR2 YYEKEE (reference sequence). V trimming: 4 bases; J trimming: 3 bases; junction bases outside the gene matches: 6. There are 15 residues in the CDR3. The CDR3 DNA reads as TGTGCCAGCAGCCCGGGACAGGGTTGGACAGATACGCAGTATTTT. As protein: CASSPGQGWTDTQYF.

The table lists this clonotype with a few counts. The chain combines TRBV4-3 with TRBJ1-2, with D hard to call. Germline loops: CDR1 LGHNA, CDR2 YSLEER. The CDR3 totals 15 residues. V lost 4 bases to trimming and J lost 1 base, with 13 bases between them. Here the CDR3 reads CASSPDRAHNYGYTF. CDR3 in DNA: TGCGCCAGCAGCCCGGACCGCGCACATAACTATGGCTACACCTTC.

The genes are TRBV11-2 and TRBJ2-5; TRBD2 matches 12 bases. The CDR3 is made up of 15 amino acids. Germline loops: CDR1 SGHAT, CDR2 FQNNGV. V shed 5 bases and J 5 bases; nucleotides not matched to a gene: 6. As DNA, the CDR3 is TGTGCCAGCAGCCAACTAGCGGGGGGAGCTGAGACCCAGTACTTC. Its protein is CASSQLAGGAETQYF.

This clonotype was found a few times. This rearrangement joins TRBV6-5 to TRBJ2-7; 7 bases are shared with TRBD2. CDR1 MNHEY and CDR2 SVGAGI come from the germline V gene. This CDR3 is built from 15 residues. With V trimmed by 1 base and J by 4 bases, 7 bases remained unmatched. CDR3 sequence (DNA): TGTGCCAGCAGTTACTTCGCCGGGAGGTCGTACGAGCAGTACTTC. This translates into CASSYFAGRSYEQYF.

In this sample, this clonotype turned up a few times. The gene calls are TRBV20-1 and TRBJ2-1; 9 bases align to TRBD1. Losses at the gene ends were 6 bases for V and 6 bases for J; bases not matched to a gene: 12. The CDR3 totals 15 residues. CDR1 is DFQATT and CDR2 is SNEGSKA in the germline V gene (reference sequence). CDR3 in amino acids: CSAVAPGQGTNEQFF. The CDR3 DNA reads as TGCAGTGCCGTCGCTCCGGGACAGGGTACCAATGAGCAGTTCTTC.

This chain links TRBV7-3 with TRBJ2-1; TRBD2 matches 8 bases. V shed 1 base and J 3 bases; nucleotides not matched to a gene: 8. CDR1 and CDR2 (germline): SGHTA, FQGTGA. The length of the CDR3 is 17 residues. The CDR3 here is CASSLRGLAGNYNEQFF. DNA of the CDR3: TGTGCCAGCAGCTTAAGAGGGTTAGCGGGGAACTACAATGAGCAGTTCTTC.

About this clonotype: This could be a read error, since a much larger clone is one nucleotide away. The rearrangement joins TRBV5-1 to TRBJ2-5; D gene ambiguous. The length of the CDR3 is 12 residues. Germline V lookup: CDR1 SGHRS, CDR2 YFSETQ. V was clipped by 7 bases and J by 1 base, with 8 bases between them. The CDR3 spells CASREFQETQYF. The CDR3 region has the DNA TGCGCCAGCCGAGAATTCCAAGAGACCCAGTACTTC.

This chain joins TRBV29-1 and TRBJ2-3; either TRBD1 or TRBD2 may fit D (6 bases each). Trimming took 6 bases from V and 5 from J, leaving 12 bases between them. The V gene's germline CDR1 is SQVTM and CDR2 ANQGSEA. CDR3 size: 12 residues. In DNA form, the CDR3 reads TGCAGCGTAACACAGGGAGGAGATACGCAGTATTTT. Encoded protein: CSVTQGGDTQYF.

This clonotype has only a few counts. This chain connects TRBV18 to TRBJ1-1, with no clear D. The CDR3 is 12 amino acids. Trimming left V 4 bases short and J 4 bases short, with 7 bases between. Germline V gives CDR1 KGHSH, CDR2 LQKENI. CDR3 bases: TGTGCCAGCTCACTCGAGTTCACTGAAGCTTTCTTT. This encodes CASSLEFTEAFF.

The V and J genes are TRBV7-2 and TRBJ2-2, with 8 bases lining up with TRBD2. The length of the CDR3 is 14 residues. CDR1 and CDR2 from the germline V gene are SGHTA and FQGNSA. J lost 8 bases, V lost 5 bases, and 7 bases had no gene match. The DNA for the CDR3 is TGTGCCAGCAGCCCAGGACTAGCTTCTGGGGAGCTGTTTTTT. Its protein is CASSPGLASGELFF.

Comments on this clonotype: Sequence at one end of the junction differs from germline and may be a read error. The V call is TRBV12-3 or TRBV12-4, the J call TRBJ2-5; D may be TRBD1 (6 bases). The CDR3 loop spans 15 amino acids. The CDR3 nucleotides are TGTGCCAGAAGTTGGACAGATTCCTCTCAAGAGACCCAGTACTTC. It yields the protein CARSWTDSSQETQYF.

This clonotype was counted a few times. The chain employs TRBV5-1 and TRBJ2-1; 7 nucleotides align to TRBD1. V shed 1 base, J shed 3 bases, and the junction held 4 bases outside the gene matches. The CDR3 extends over 15 amino acids. Germline loops: CDR1 SGHRS, CDR2 YFSETQ. DNA for the CDR3: TGCGCCAGCAGCTTGAGGTCAGGGGGCTACAATGAGCAGTTCTTC. It encodes CASSLRSGGYNEQFF.

Many counts were recorded for this clonotype. The rearrangement uses TRBV7-9 and TRBJ1-2; 10 bases match TRBD1. The CDR3 is 14 residues long. CDR1 and CDR2 (germline): SEHNR, FQNEAQ (reference sequence). Unmatched junction bases numbered 3, after V lost 2 bases and J lost 6 bases. The CDR3 DNA sequence: TGTGCCAGCAGCTTACCGGGACAGGGGAATGGCTACACCTTC. It encodes CASSLPGQGNGYTF.

The chain joins TRBV5-6 to TRBJ2-1, with TRBD2 matching 13 bases. Germline lookup yields CDR1 SGHDT and CDR2 YYEEEE. Unmatched junction bases numbered 3, after V lost 0 bases and J lost 6 bases. The length of the CDR3 is 16 residues. CDR3 bases: TGTGCCAGCAGCTTGGAGGGACTAGCGGGACCCAATGAGCAGTTCTTC. Translating it yields CASSLEGLAGPNEQFF.

A few counts support this clonotype. The chain recombines TRBV5-6 with TRBJ2-5; maybe TRBD2 (5 bases). The V end lost 5 bases, the J end lost 2 bases, and 13 bases lay between the germline ends. Per germline, CDR1 SGHDT and CDR2 YYEEEE. The CDR3 runs to 14 residues. The CDR3 spells CASSSPGTQETQYF. CDR3 DNA sequence: TGTGCCAGCAGTTCTCCGGGAACGCAAGAGACCCAGTACTTC.